Detailed here is one TCR beta chain. Its antigen is unidentified. Via 5' RACE with UMI labels, TRB cDNA libraries were prepared. Following a re-call of the 5' RACE reads, TCRdb has one entry per CDR3 protein and lacks DNA. This sample contains over 50,000 distinct CDR3 sequences. The data were obtained in a study of CXCR3-negative and CXCR3-positive naive CD8 T cells. Overall study context: Every library held about 1.5 +/- 0.3 million TRB reads, and the total came to roughly 140 million. General study points: Greater hydrophobicity was found in TRB CDR3s of CXCR3-positive naive cells than of CXCR3-negative naive cells.

In triplicate, each CD8+ T cell subset was sorted at 300,000 to 350,000 cells per replicate. Among CD8+ T cells, naive ones were CD45RO-CCR7+CD27+CD95-. CDR1 and CDR2 (germline): SQVTM, ANQGSEA. The CDR3 runs 14 residues. This chain links TRBV29-1 with TRBJ2-7; TCRdb designates TRBD1, a call that cannot be tested without DNA. Sequencing input: naive CXCR3+ CD8+ T cells from blood. Subset here: CD45RO-CCR7+CD27+CD95- naive CD8+ T cells expressing CXCR3 (TNR3+). The TCR comes from a human donor in good health. Some clones in this sample may be carry-over from other donors' samples. The CDR3 protein is CSVDGDREPYEQYF.